What follows are 22 T cell receptor beta chains derived from one specimen sequenced in a study of T-cell reconstitution after alpha-beta-depleted transplantation in children. Preparation of the TCRbeta library involved a method that used unique molecular identifiers. MiXCR, run by TCRdb on the PCR reads, gives a single entry per CDR3 protein. The sample includes 150,000 to 250,000 distinct CDR3 sequences, 5% to 7.5% seen only once; the top ten take under 6%. The source was PBMCs, collected before TCRalphabeta/CD19-depleted stem cell transplant. The receptors were gathered from a girl less than two years old with combined immunodeficiency, due to receive a stem cell transplant.

This clonotype was counted many times. The CDR3 DNA reads TGTGCCATCAGTGATTTCGTGCGCAATGAGCAGTTCTTC. It encodes CAISDFVRNEQFF. This sequence joins TRBV10-3 and TRBJ2-1; no clear D. CDR3 size: 13 residues. CDR1 and CDR2 from the germline V gene are ENHRY and SYGVKD. V was trimmed by 3 bases and J by 6 bases, leaving 9 bases between them.

This clonotype was seen many times. This chain connects TRBV19 to TRBJ2-1, with 9 bases fitting TRBD1. The CDR3 sequence is 13 residues long. With V trimmed by 3 bases and J by 6 bases, 0 bases remained unmatched. Germline-derived CDR1 and CDR2 are LNHDA and SQIVND (reference sequence). CDR3 loop: CASSMDRGNEQFF. In DNA, the CDR3 is TGTGCCAGTAGTATGGACAGGGGCAATGAGCAGTTCTTC.

The sample holds many counts of this clonotype. J is TRBJ1-1 and V is TRBV3-1, with D tentatively TRBD1 (5 bases). Trimming shortened V by 1 base and J by 11 bases, and 14 bases separated the two germline ends. The CDR3 is 13 residues long. CDR1 and CDR2 from the germline V gene are LGHDT and YNNKEL (reference sequence). The CDR3 region is CASSQVSRGWAFF. The CDR3 coding sequence is TGTGCCAGCAGCCAAGTAAGCCGGGGCTGGGCTTTCTTT.

This clonotype has ten or more counts. The chain carries TRBV14 and TRBJ2-5; D not resolved. Germline V lookup: CDR1 SGHDN, CDR2 FVKESK. This CDR3 has 16 amino acids. Trimming cost V 0 bases and J 2 bases, with 13 bases left between them. CDR3 DNA sequence: TGTGCCAGCAGCCAAGATTTTCCAGTCCGGCAAGAGACCCAGTACTTC. It encodes CASSQDFPVRQETQYF.

This clonotype was counted at least ten times. The J gene is TRBJ1-6, the V gene TRBV12-3 or TRBV12-4; perhaps TRBD1 as D (5 bases). V gave up 6 bases and J gave up 6 bases, with 9 bases separating them. There are 13 residues in the CDR3. CDR3 in amino acids: CASRRGPNSPLHF. CDR3 DNA sequence: TGTGCCAGCAGGAGGGGTCCTAATTCACCCCTCCACTTT.

In this sample, this clonotype turned up many times. The rearrangement joins TRBV29-1 to TRBJ1-2; 7 nucleotides match TRBD1. Germline V lookup: CDR1 SQVTM, CDR2 ANQGSEA. The CDR3 contains 12 residues. Trimming took 7 bases from V and 2 from J; bases not matched to a gene: 4. The DNA for the CDR3 is TGCAGCGCTTTGACAGGGAACTATGGCTACACCTTC. The encoded protein is CSALTGNYGYTF.

Ten or more counts support this clonotype. The chain has TRBV28 and TRBJ1-2; D may be TRBD1 (5 bases). V was pared by 6 bases and J by 4 bases, with 18 bases between. CDR3 length equals 15 residues. The germline CDR1 and CDR2 sequences are MDHEN and SYDVKM. CDR3 nucleotides: TGTGCCAGCAGCTCCGGGACTCCCCCCCCCTATGGCTACACCTTC. It specifies CASSSGTPPPYGYTF.

Ten or more counts support this clonotype. The chain combines TRBV25-1 with TRBJ1-1; D gene ambiguous. Germline assignment: CDR1 MGHDK and CDR2 SYGVNS. The CDR3 totals 10 residues. Trimming took 2 bases from V and 14 from J, leaving 9 bases between them. The DNA for the CDR3 is TGTGCCAGCAGTGAAGGCCTGGTGTTCTTT. It is translated as CASSEGLVFF.

This clonotype was recorded at least ten times. This rearrangement joins TRBV7-9 to TRBJ2-7, with 7 bases identical to TRBD1. This CDR3 is 14 amino acids long. V was clipped by 5 bases and J by 6 bases; unmatched bases: 10. CDR1 and CDR2 from the germline V gene are SEHNR and FQNEAQ (reference sequence). The CDR3: CASSPWTGFFEQYF. Written as DNA, the CDR3 is TGTGCCAGCAGCCCCTGGACAGGTTTTTTCGAGCAGTACTTC.

This clonotype has a count of ten or more. V and J are TRBV11-3 and TRBJ2-4; D is ambiguous. This CDR3 spans 14 amino acids. Trimming left V 1 base short and J 6 bases short, with 10 bases between. From germline, CDR1 is SGHNT and CDR2 YENEEA. The CDR3 nucleotides read TGTGCCAGCAGCTTAGGCGAGTGGGGAAACATTCAGTACTTC. Translating gives CASSLGEWGNIQYF.

This clonotype was counted ten times or more. The chain is built from TRBV6-5 and TRBJ1-1, with D possibly matching TRBD1 (5 bases). V dropped 0 bases and J dropped 3 bases, with 8 bases sitting between them. Germline V gene lookup returns CDR1 MNHEY and CDR2 SVGAGI. The length of the CDR3 is 14 residues. The CDR3 region is CASSYSRADTEAFF. The DNA of the CDR3 is TGTGCCAGCAGTTACTCCAGGGCGGACACTGAAGCTTTCTTT.

This clonotype was seen ten or more times. The rearrangement joins TRBV20-1 to TRBJ2-3; 7 bases fit TRBD1. The V and J ends lost 6 bases and 0 bases, in that order; junction bases with no gene match: 9. CDR1 is DFQATT and CDR2 is SNEGSKA in the germline V gene (reference sequence). The CDR3 sequence is 15 residues long. Here the CDR3 reads CSAEGQATSTDTQYF. CDR3 bases: TGCAGTGCAGAAGGACAGGCGACTAGCACAGATACGCAGTATTTT.

This clonotype was counted at least ten times. The V gene is TRBV15, the J gene TRBJ2-1; TRBD2 matches at 9 bases. Germline CDR1 reads LNHNV; CDR2 reads YYDKDF (reference sequence). The CDR3 contains 16 residues. After removal of 2 bases from V and 2 bases from J, the junction contained 4 bases not matched to a gene. The CDR3 DNA is TGTGCCACCAGCAGACTGAGCGGGAGGCCCTACAATGAGCAGTTCTTC. Translating it yields CATSRLSGRPYNEQFF.

This clonotype was counted at least ten times. The gene calls are TRBV12-3 or TRBV12-4 and TRBJ2-3; 8 nucleotides align to TRBD1. The CDR3 runs to 14 residues. With 4 bases clipped from V and 6 bases from J, the junction kept 6 bases outside the gene matches. The DNA of the CDR3 is TGTGCCAGCAGTTGGAGGACAGGGCCCGATACGCAGTATTTT. This translates into CASSWRTGPDTQYF.

This clonotype was detected ten times or more. The chain uses TRBV28 and TRBJ1-1; D might be TRBD1 (5 bases). V was shortened by 8 bases and J by 11 bases, with 21 bases between the two germline ends. This CDR3 is built from 13 residues. Germline loops: CDR1 MDHEN, CDR2 SYDVKM. The CDR3 protein is CASHIRGGREAFF. In DNA, the CDR3 is TGTGCCAGCCATATCCGGGGCGGTCGGGAGGCTTTCTTT.

This clonotype was recorded at least ten times. The V call is TRBV12-3 or TRBV12-4, the J call TRBJ1-5, with 7 bases identical to TRBD1. V lost 3 bases to trimming and J lost 4 bases; unmatched junction nucleotides: 12. This CDR3 has 17 amino acids. CDR3 in DNA: TGTGCCAGCAGTTTCCTCCTGCCGGGACAGAGAAATCAGCCCCAGCATTTT. Translating gives CASSFLLPGQRNQPQHF.

This clonotype was detected many times. V is TRBV6-5 and J is TRBJ1-1; D unclear. Germline V gene lookup returns CDR1 MNHEY and CDR2 SVGAGI. The CDR3 spans 14 residues. The V gene lost 3 bases and the J gene lost 0 bases, with 8 bases spanning the gap. The CDR3, as DNA: TGTGCCAGCAGTTATCGACAACTGAACACTGAAGCTTTCTTT. Translation gives CASSYRQLNTEAFF.

The rearrangement links TRBV28 to TRBJ2-1, with no clear D. Germline V gene data show CDR1 as MDHEN and CDR2 as SYDVKM. V dropped 1 base and J dropped 6 bases, with 19 bases sitting between them. The CDR3 sequence is 17 residues long. CDR3 amino acids: CASSLLVKGNNGNEQFF. The DNA of the CDR3 is TGTGCCAGCAGTTTATTGGTGAAGGGAAATAACGGCAATGAGCAGTTCTTC.

This clonotype was counted many times. The rearrangement links TRBV7-9 to TRBJ2-2, with D uncertain. Germline-derived CDR1 and CDR2 are SEHNR and FQNEAQ (reference sequence). The CDR3 covers 14 residues. V lost 4 bases and J lost 0, with 6 bases in between. The CDR3 loop reads CASSYLANTGELFF. In DNA form, the CDR3 reads TGTGCCAGCAGCTACCTAGCGAACACCGGGGAGCTGTTTTTT. Together with reference TRBV7-9 and TRBJ2-2, the CDR3 gives the full variable domain: DTGVSQNPRHKITKRGQNVTFRCDPISEHNRLYWYRQTLGQGPEFLTYFQNEAQLEKSRLLSDRFSAERPKGSFSTLEIQRTEQGDSAMYLCASSYLANTGELFFGEGSRLTVL.

The chain uses TRBV11-1 and TRBJ1-2; 8 bases line up with TRBD1. Looked up from germline, CDR1 is SGHAT and CDR2 is FQDESV (reference sequence). J gave up 8 bases and V 3 bases, and 11 bases lay outside the gene matches. This CDR3 spans 15 amino acids. CDR3 in amino acids: CASSFQGAPHWGYTF. The DNA of the CDR3 is TGTGCCAGCAGCTTCCAGGGGGCGCCCCATTGGGGCTACACCTTC. Supplemented by reference TRBV11-1 and TRBJ1-2, the full variable domain reads EAEVAQSPRYKITEKSQAVAFWCDPISGHATLYWYRQILGQGPELLVQFQDESVVDDSQLPKDRFSAERLKGVDSTLKIQPAELGDSAMYLCASSFQGAPHWGYTFGSGTRLTVV.

In this sample, this clonotype turned up many times. This rearrangement joins TRBV29-1 to TRBJ1-1; D gene ambiguous. The ends were cut back, 0 bases at V and 6 bases at J, with 11 bases in the middle. The CDR3 has 13 residues. In germline, CDR1 is SQVTM, CDR2 ANQGSEA. DNA of the CDR3: TGCAGCGTTGAAGAGGGGAATGGCGCTGAAGCTTTCTTT. Residues: CSVEEGNGAEAFF. The complete variable domain, with remaining parts taken from reference TRBV29-1 and TRBJ1-1, reads SAVISQKPSRDICQRGTSLTIQCQVDSQVTMMFWYRQQPGQSLTLIATANQGSEATYESGFVIDKFPISRPNLTFSTLTVSNMSPEDSSIYLCSVEEGNGAEAFFGQGTRLTVV.

This clonotype has a count of ten or more. The chain uses TRBV20-1 and TRBJ2-3; D call uncertain. Germline V gives CDR1 DFQATT, CDR2 SNEGSKA (reference sequence). The V end was cut by 3 bases, the J end by 2 bases, with 18 bases between. The CDR3 is 16 amino acids. CDR3 in DNA: TGCAGTGCTAGCAGATATACAGTAAAGGACACAGATACGCAGTATTTT. This encodes CSASRYTVKDTDTQYF.